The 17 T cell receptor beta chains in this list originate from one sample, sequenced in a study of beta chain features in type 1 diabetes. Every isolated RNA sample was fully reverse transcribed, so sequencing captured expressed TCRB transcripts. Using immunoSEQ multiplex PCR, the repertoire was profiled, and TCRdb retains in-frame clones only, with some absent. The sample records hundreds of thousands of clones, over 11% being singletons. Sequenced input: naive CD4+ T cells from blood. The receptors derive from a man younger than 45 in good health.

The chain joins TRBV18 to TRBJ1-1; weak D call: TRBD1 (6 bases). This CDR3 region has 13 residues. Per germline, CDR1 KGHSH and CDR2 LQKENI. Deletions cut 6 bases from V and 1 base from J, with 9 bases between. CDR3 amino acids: CASSRQENTEAFF. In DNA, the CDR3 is TGTGCCAGCTCCCGACAGGAGAACACTGAAGCTTTCTTT.

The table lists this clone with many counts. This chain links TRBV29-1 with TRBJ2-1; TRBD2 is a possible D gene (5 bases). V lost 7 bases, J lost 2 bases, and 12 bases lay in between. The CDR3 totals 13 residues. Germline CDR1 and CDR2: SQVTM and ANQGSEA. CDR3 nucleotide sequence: TGCAGCGATAGGCCGGGAACCTACAATGAGCAGTTCTTC. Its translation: CSDRPGTYNEQFF.

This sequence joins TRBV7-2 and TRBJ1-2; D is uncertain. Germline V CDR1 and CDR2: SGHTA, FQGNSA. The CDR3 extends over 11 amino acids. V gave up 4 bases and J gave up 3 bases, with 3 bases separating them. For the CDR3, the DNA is TGTGCCAGCAGCTCCCACTATGGCTACACCTTC. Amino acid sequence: CASSSHYGYTF. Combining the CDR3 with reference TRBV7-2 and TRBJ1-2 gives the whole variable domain GAGVSQSPSNKVTEKGKDVELRCDPISGHTALYWYRQSLGQGLEFLIYFQGNSAPDKSGLPSDRFSAERTGGSVSTLTIQRTQQEDSAVYLCASSSHYGYTFGSGTRLTVV.

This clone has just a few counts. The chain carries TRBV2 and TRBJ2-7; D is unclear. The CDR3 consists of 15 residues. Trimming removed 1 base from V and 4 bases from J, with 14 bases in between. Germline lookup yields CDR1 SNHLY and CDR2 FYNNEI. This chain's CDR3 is CASSEGAGVGYEQYV. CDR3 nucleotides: TGTGCCAGCAGTGAAGGGGCAGGAGTAGGGTACGAGCAGTACGTC.

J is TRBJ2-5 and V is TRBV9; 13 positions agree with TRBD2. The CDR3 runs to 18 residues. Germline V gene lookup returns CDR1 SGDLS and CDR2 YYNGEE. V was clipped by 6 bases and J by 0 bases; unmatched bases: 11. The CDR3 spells CASTQTRTSGRHQETQYF. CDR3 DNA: TGTGCCAGCACCCAAACCCGGACTAGCGGGAGACACCAAGAGACCCAGTACTTC.

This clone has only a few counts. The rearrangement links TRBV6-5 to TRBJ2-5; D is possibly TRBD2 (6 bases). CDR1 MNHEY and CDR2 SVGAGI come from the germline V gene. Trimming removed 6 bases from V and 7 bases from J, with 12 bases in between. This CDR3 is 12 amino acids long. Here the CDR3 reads CASSRGKGTQYF. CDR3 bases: TGTGCCAGCAGCCGGGGGAAGGGGACCCAGTACTTC.

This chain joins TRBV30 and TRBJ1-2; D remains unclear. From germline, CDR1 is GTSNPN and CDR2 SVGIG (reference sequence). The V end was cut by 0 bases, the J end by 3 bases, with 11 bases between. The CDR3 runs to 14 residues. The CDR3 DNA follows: TGTGCCTGGAGTGTACGGCCGGAGGACTATGGCTACACCTTC. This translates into CAWSVRPEDYGYTF.

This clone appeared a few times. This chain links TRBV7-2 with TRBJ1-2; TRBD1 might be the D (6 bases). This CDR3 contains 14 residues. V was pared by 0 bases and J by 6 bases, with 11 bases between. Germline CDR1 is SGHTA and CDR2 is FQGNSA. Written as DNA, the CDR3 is TGTGCCAGCAGCTTAGCCACAGGGTTGGATGGCTACACCTTC. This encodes CASSLATGLDGYTF.

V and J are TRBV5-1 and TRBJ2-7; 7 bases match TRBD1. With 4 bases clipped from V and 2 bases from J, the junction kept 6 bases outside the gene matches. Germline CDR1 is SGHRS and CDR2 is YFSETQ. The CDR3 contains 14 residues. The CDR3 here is CASSDWDRTYEQYF. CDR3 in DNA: TGCGCCAGCAGCGATTGGGACAGAACCTACGAGCAGTACTTC.

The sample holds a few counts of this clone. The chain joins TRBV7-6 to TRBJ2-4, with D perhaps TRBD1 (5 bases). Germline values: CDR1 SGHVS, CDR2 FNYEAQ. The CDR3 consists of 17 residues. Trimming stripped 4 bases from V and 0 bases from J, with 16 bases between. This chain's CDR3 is CASSSAGYLLAKNIQYF. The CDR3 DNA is TGTGCCAGCAGCTCTGCAGGGTACTTACTAGCCAAAAACATTCAGTACTTC.

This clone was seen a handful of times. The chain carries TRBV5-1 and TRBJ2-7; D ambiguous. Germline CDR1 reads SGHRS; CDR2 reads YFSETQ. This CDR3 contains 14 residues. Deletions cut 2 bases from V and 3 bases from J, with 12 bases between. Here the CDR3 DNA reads TGCGCCAGCAGCTTCAACGTGGGAAACTACGAGCAGTACTTC. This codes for CASSFNVGNYEQYF. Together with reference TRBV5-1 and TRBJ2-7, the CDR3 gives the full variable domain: KAGVTQTPRYLIKTRGQQVTLSCSPISGHRSVSWYQQTPGQGLQFLFEYFSETQRNKGNFPGRFSGRQFSNSRSEMNVSTLELGDSALYLCASSFNVGNYEQYFGPGTRLTVT.

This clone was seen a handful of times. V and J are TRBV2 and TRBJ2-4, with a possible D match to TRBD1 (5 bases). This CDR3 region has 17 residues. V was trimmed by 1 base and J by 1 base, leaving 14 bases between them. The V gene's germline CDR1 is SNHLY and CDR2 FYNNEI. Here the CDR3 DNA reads TGTGCCAGCAGTGAAGGATTGACAGATGTTGCCAAAAACATTCAGTACTTC. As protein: CASSEGLTDVAKNIQYF.

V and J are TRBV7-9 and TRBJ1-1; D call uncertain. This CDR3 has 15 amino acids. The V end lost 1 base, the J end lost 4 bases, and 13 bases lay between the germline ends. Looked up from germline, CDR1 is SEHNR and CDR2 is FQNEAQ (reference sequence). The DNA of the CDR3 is TGTGCCAGCAGCTTAGGGCGGCTTGATGGCACTGAAGCTTTCTTT. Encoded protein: CASSLGRLDGTEAFF.

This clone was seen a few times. CDR3 DNA: TGTGCCAGCAGTGCAGGAGGGGGTAGAGATACGCAGTATTTT. Its translation is CASSAGGGRDTQYF. The chain is built from TRBV6-4 and TRBJ2-3; perhaps D is TRBD1 or TRBD2 (6 bases each). Germline loops: CDR1 MRHNA, CDR2 SNTAGT. With 4 bases removed from V and 5 bases from J, the gap between germline ends came to 13 bases. CDR3 length: 14 residues.

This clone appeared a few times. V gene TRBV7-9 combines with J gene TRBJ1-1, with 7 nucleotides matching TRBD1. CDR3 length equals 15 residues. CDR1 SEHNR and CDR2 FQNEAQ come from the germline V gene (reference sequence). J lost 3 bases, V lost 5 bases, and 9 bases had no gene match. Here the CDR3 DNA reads TGTGCCAGCAGCCCACCTCCGACAGGGCACACTGAAGCTTTCTTT. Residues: CASSPPPTGHTEAFF.

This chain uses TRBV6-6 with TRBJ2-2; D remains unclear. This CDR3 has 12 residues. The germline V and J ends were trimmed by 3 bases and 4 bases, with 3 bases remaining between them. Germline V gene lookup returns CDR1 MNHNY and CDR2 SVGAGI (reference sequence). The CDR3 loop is CASSYGTGELFF. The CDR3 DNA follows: TGTGCCAGCAGTTATGGCACCGGGGAGCTGTTTTTT.

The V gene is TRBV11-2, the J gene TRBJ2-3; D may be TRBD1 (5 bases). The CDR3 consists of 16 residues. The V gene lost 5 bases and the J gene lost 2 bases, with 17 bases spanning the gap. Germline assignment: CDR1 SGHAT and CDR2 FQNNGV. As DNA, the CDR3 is TGTGCCAGCAGCCGACTGGGGCAGCTCTTCACAGATACGCAGTATTTT. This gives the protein CASSRLGQLFTDTQYF.